This entry concerns a single T cell receptor beta chain. This CDR3 is 14 amino acids long. The V segment lost 5 bases and the J segment 0 bases; nucleotides outside the gene matches: 3. Germline CDR1 reads WSHSY; CDR2 reads SAAADI. This sample is drawn from a study of T cell changes during pregnancy in multiple sclerosis. Assay used: immunoSEQ multiplex PCR; TCRdb lists only in-frame clones, some missing. Among roughly 23,000 clones listed, less than 90% were seen once. The sequence was obtained from a female donor in good health, enrolled as a control in a pregnancy study. Material: CD4+ T cells from peripheral blood mononuclear cells, obtained in the first trimester of pregnancy. The rearrangement uses TRBV10-2 and TRBJ1-1, with 7 bases matching TRBD1. The chain's CDR3 is CASSRQGVNTEAFF. Written as DNA, the CDR3 is TGCGCCAGCAGTCGCCAGGGGGTGAACACTGAAGCTTTCTTT.